This passage covers 12 T cell receptor beta chains from one sample sequenced in a study of PD-1 blockade in classical Hodgkin lymphoma. No patient escaped relapse after autologous stem cell transplantation, and brentuximab vedotin exposure varied. Clones were read by immunoSEQ multiplex PCR, and TCRdb kept only the in-frame ones, dropping some. The data show some 100,000 clones, more than 90% seen once. The sample here was peripheral blood mononuclear cells (PBMCs), taken at baseline. The receptors were gathered from a human donor with classical Hodgkin lymphoma.

Only one count was recorded for this clone. The chain employs TRBV7-2 and TRBJ2-5; 12 positions agree with TRBD2. The V gene end was trimmed by 5 bases and the J gene end by 4 bases; junction bases not matched to a gene: 8. Per germline, CDR1 SGHTA and CDR2 FQGNSA. CDR3 length equals 16 residues. Here the CDR3 reads CASSRKTSGRSETQYF. CDR3 nucleotide sequence: TGTGCCAGCAGCCGAAAGACTAGCGGGAGATCAGAGACCCAGTACTTC.

This rearrangement joins TRBV28 to TRBJ1-2; D might be TRBD1 (5 bases). The CDR3 consists of 15 residues. The V and J ends lost 8 bases and 4 bases respectively, with 20 bases between them. Germline lookup yields CDR1 MDHEN and CDR2 SYDVKM. The CDR3 coding sequence is TGTGCCAGCGGGGGAGGGGCCCCATGGAGCTATGGCTACACCTTC. It yields the protein CASGGGAPWSYGYTF.

This chain joins TRBV19 and TRBJ1-4, with a weak D call TRBD1 (5 bases). The germline V gene has CDR1 LNHDA and CDR2 SQIVND (reference sequence). V gave up 4 bases and J gave up 7 bases, with 13 bases separating them. CDR3 length: 14 residues. CDR3 residues: CASSSRGSFEKLFF. The CDR3 DNA reads TGTGCCAGTAGTAGCCGGGGGAGTTTTGAAAAACTGTTTTTT.

The rearrangement links TRBV29-1 to TRBJ2-7; 8 bases map to TRBD1. There are 13 residues in the CDR3. Germline lookup yields CDR1 SQVTM and CDR2 ANQGSEA. In DNA form, the CDR3 reads TGCGGCGCCCACGAAGCAGGGGGCAACGAGCAGTACTTC. Residues: CGAHEAGGNEQYF.

This sequence joins TRBV5-4 and TRBJ1-2, with TRBD1 matching 7 bases. The CDR3 consists of 17 residues. The germline V gene has CDR1 SGHNT and CDR2 YYREEE (reference sequence). V dropped 2 bases and J dropped 0; count of bases not matched to a gene: 10. This CDR3 is CASSFDLGGRTNYGYTF. CDR3 sequence (DNA): TGTGCCAGCAGCTTTGATTTAGGGGGCCGAACTAACTATGGCTACACCTTC.

The gene calls are TRBV11-2 and TRBJ1-5; D not resolved. The V and J ends lost 5 bases and 4 bases respectively, with 15 bases between them. Germline V gene data show CDR1 as SGHAT and CDR2 as FQNNGV. CDR3 length: 15 residues. The CDR3 coding sequence is TGTGCCAGCAGCCCTACCCCGGGGAATAATCAGCCCCAGCATTTT. Residues: CASSPTPGNNQPQHF.

V usage is TRBV5-1 and J usage is TRBJ2-7; D is undetermined. From germline, CDR1 is SGHRS and CDR2 YFSETQ. The CDR3 consists of 13 residues. Trimming took 1 base from V and 0 from J, leaving 5 bases between them. The DNA of the CDR3 is TGCGCCAGCAGCTTGATGGACTCCTACGAGCAGTACTTC. Encoded protein: CASSLMDSYEQYF. The full variable domain, in which reference TRBV5-1 and TRBJ2-7 provide the parts outside the CDR3, is KAGVTQTPRYLIKTRGQQVTLSCSPISGHRSVSWYQQTPGQGLQFLFEYFSETQRNKGNFPGRFSGRQFSNSRSEMNVSTLELGDSALYLCASSLMDSYEQYFGPGTRLTVT.

This clone was observed a single time. V is TRBV5-6 and J is TRBJ2-2, with D unresolved. This CDR3 is 15 amino acids long. Germline V gives CDR1 SGHDT, CDR2 YYEEEE. V gave up 1 base and J gave up 2 bases, with 9 bases separating them. CDR3 DNA sequence: TGTGCCAGCAGCTTGATACAGCTCAACACCGGGGAGCTGTTTTTT. Its protein product is CASSLIQLNTGELFF.

The rearrangement links TRBV30 to TRBJ1-2; 8 nucleotides line up with TRBD1. The CDR3 totals 15 residues. V lost 4 bases and J lost 4; bases outside the gene matches: 11. Germline CDR1 and CDR2: GTSNPN and SVGIG (reference sequence). In nucleotides, the CDR3 is TGTGCCTGGAACCCGGTCAGGGGGCGAGGCTATGGCTACACCTTC. It specifies CAWNPVRGRGYGYTF. The whole variable domain, filled in from reference TRBV30 and TRBJ1-2, reads SQTIHQWPATLVQPVGSPLSLECTVEGTSNPNLYWYRQAAGRGLQLLFYSVGIGQISSEVPQNLSASRPQDRQFILSSKKLLLSDSGFYLCAWNPVRGRGYGYTFGSGTRLTVV.

The V and J genes are TRBV30 and TRBJ1-2; 9 bases map to TRBD1. Germline values: CDR1 GTSNPN, CDR2 SVGIG (reference sequence). CDR3 length: 20 residues. V shed 0 bases and J 3 bases; nucleotides not matched to a gene: 20. DNA of the CDR3: TGTGCCTGGAGTGTAAAACAGGGGGCCCCATCCCGTAACTATTACTATGGCTACACCTTC. Protein sequence: CAWSVKQGAPSRNYYYGYTF.

This chain uses TRBV5-1 with TRBJ1-1; TRBD1 might be the D (6 bases). Germline CDR1 reads SGHRS; CDR2 reads YFSETQ. The CDR3 extends over 15 amino acids. The V and J ends lost 0 bases and 6 bases respectively, with 15 bases between them. The CDR3 is CASSLAQGRGAEAFF. CDR3 nucleotides: TGCGCCAGCAGCTTGGCCCAGGGGCGGGGCGCTGAAGCTTTCTTT.

Concerning this clone itself: An end of the junction does not agree with germline; a read error may underlie this. This chain links TRBV27 with TRBJ2-1; 10 nucleotides align to TRBD2. Germline V gene lookup returns CDR1 MNHEY and CDR2 SMNVEV (reference sequence). The CDR3 runs 15 residues. The CDR3 region is CASILAGGSYNEQFF. Here the CDR3 DNA reads TGTGCCAGCATTTTAGCGGGAGGCTCCTACAATGAGCAGTTCTTC.